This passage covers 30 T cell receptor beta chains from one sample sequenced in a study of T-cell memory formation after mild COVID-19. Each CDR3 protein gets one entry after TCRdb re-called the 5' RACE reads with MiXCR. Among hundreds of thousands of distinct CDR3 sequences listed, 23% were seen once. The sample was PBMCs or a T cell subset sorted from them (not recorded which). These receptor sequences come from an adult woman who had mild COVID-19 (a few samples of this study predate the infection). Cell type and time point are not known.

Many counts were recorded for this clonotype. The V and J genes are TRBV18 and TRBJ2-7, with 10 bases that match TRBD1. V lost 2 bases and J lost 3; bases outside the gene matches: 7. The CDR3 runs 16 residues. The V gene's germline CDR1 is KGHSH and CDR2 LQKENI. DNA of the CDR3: TGTGCCAGCTCACCATCCGGGACAGGGGTCCTCTACGAGCAGTACTTC. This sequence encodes CASSPSGTGVLYEQYF.

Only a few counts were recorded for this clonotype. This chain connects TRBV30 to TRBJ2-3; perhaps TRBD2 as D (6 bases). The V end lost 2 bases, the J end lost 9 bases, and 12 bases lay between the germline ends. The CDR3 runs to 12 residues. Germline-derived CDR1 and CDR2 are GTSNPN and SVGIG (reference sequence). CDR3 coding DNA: TGTGCCTGGAGTCCTCTAGCGAGCACGCAGTATTTT. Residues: CAWSPLASTQYF.

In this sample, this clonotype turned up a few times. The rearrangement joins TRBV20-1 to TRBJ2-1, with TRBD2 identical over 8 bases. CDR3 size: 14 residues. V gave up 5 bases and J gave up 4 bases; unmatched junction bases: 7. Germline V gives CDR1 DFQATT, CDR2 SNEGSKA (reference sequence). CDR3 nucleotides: TGCAGTGCTCCGGTAAGCGGGAGTTACAATGAGCAGTTCTTC. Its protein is CSAPVSGSYNEQFF.

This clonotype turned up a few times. CDR3 loop: CASSERDSAQPQHF. CDR3 nucleotides: TGTGCCAGCAGTGAGCGGGACAGCGCCCAGCCCCAGCATTTT. The rearrangement joins TRBV2 to TRBJ1-5; 7 bases fit TRBD1. Trimming cost V 3 bases and J 7 bases; bases outside gene matches: 6. The germline gives CDR1 SNHLY, CDR2 FYNNEI. This CDR3 has 14 residues.

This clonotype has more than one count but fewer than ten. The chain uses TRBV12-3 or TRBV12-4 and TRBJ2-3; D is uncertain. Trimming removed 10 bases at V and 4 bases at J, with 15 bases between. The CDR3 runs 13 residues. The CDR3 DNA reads TGTGCCACGAGAACCCCCCTAGCAGATACGCAGTATTTT. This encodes CATRTPLADTQYF.

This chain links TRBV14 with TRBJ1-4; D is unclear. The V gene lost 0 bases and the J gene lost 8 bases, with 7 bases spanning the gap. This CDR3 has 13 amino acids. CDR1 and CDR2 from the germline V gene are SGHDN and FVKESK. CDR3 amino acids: CASSQELNEKLFF. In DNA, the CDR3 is TGTGCCAGCAGCCAAGAGCTAAACGAAAAACTGTTTTTT.

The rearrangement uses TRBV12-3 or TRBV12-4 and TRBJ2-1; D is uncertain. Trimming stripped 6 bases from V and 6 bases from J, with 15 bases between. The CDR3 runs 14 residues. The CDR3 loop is CASSPSSRANEQFF. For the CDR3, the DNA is TGTGCCAGCAGCCCGAGCTCCAGAGCCAATGAGCAGTTCTTC.

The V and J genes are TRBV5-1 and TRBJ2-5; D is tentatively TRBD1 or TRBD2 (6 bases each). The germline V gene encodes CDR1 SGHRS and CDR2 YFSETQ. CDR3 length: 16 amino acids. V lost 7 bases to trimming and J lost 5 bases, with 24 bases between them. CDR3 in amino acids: CASAYEGGGLWETQYF. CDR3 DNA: TGCGCCAGCGCCTACGAGGGGGGCGGATTATGGGAGACCCAGTACTTC.

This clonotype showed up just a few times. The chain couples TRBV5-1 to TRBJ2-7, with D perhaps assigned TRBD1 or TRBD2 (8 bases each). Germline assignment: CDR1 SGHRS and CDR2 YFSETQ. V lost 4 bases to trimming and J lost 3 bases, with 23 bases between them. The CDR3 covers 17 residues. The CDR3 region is CASSPRGGRQGLYEQYF. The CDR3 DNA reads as TGCGCCAGCAGCCCACGCGGGGGGAGACAGGGGCTCTACGAGCAGTACTTC.

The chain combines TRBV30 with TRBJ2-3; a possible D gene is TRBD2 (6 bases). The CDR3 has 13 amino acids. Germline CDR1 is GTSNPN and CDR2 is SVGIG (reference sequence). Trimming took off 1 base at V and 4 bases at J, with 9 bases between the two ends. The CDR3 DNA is TGTGCCTGGAGTGGCGGGACGGCAGATACGCAGTATTTT. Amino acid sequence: CAWSGGTADTQYF.

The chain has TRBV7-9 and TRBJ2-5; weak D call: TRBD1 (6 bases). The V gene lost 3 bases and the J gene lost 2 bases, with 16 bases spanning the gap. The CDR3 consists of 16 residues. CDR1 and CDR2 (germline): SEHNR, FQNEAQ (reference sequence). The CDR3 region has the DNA TGTGCCAGCAGCTTCGGCAGGGGCGCCTTTCAAGAGACCCAGTACTTC. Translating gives CASSFGRGAFQETQYF.

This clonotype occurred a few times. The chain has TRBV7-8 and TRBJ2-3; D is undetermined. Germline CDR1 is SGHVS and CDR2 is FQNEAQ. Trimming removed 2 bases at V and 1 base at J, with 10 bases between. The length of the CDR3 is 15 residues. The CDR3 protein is CASSLRDARTDTQYF. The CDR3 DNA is TGTGCCAGCAGCTTACGAGACGCCCGCACAGATACGCAGTATTTT.

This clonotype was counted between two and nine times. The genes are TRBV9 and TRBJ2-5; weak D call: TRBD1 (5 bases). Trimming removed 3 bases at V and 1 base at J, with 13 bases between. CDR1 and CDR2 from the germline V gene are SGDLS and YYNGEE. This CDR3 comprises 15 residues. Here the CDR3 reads CASSATGESQETQYF. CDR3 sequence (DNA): TGTGCCAGCAGCGCCACAGGAGAGTCCCAAGAGACCCAGTACTTC.

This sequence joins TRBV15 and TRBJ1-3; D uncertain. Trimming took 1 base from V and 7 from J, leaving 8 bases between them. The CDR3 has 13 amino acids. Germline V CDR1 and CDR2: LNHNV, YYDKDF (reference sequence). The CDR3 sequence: CATSRAEWNTIYF. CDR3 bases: TGTGCCACCAGCAGAGCAGAATGGAACACCATATATTTT.

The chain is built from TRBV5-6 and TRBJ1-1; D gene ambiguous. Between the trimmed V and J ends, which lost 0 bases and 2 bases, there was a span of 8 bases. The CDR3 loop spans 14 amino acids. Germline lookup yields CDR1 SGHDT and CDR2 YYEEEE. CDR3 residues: CASSLVKGNTEAFF. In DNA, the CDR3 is TGTGCCAGCAGCTTGGTTAAGGGTAACACTGAAGCTTTCTTT.

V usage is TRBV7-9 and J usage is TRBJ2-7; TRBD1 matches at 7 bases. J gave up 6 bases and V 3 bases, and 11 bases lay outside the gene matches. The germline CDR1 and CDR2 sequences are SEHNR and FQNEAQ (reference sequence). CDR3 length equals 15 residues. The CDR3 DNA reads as TGTGCCAGCAGCTTGGGGCCCGGACAGGCTCTCGAGCAGTACTTC. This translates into CASSLGPGQALEQYF.

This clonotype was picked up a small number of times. CDR3 loop: CVLGARGDTQYF. The CDR3, as DNA: TGTGTCCTGGGCGCCCGGGGAGATACGCAGTATTTT. This chain connects TRBV7-9 to TRBJ2-3, with D maybe TRBD2 (5 bases). CDR1 and CDR2 from the germline V gene are SEHNR and FQNEAQ (reference sequence). The CDR3 extends over 12 amino acids.

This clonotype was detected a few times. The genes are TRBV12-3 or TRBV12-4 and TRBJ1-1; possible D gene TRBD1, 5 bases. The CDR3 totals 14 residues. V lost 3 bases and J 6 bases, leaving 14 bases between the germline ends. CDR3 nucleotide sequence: TGTGCCAGCAGTTTTGGTTTCCAGGGCGCTGAAGCTTTCTTT. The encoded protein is CASSFGFQGAEAFF.

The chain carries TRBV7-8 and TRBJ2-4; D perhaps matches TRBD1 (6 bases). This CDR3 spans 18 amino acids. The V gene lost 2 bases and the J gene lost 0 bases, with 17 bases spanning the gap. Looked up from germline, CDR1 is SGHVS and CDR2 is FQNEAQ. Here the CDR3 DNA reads TGTGCCAGCAGCTTACCGGACAGAAAACAACTAGCCAAAAACATTCAGTACTTC. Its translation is CASSLPDRKQLAKNIQYF.

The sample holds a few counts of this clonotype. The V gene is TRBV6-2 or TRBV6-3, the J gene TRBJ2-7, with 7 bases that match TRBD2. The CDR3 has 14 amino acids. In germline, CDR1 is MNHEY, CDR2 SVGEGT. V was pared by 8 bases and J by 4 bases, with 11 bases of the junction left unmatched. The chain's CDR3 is CASQRELRAYEQYF. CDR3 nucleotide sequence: TGTGCCAGCCAGCGGGAACTGCGGGCATACGAGCAGTACTTC.

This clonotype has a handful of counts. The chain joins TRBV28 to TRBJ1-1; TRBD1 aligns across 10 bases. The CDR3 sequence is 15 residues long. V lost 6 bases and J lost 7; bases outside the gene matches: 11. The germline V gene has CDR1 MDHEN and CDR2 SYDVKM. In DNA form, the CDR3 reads TGTGCCAGCAGCCCTCCGGGACAGGGGCGAGTTGAAGCTTTCTTT. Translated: CASSPPGQGRVEAFF.

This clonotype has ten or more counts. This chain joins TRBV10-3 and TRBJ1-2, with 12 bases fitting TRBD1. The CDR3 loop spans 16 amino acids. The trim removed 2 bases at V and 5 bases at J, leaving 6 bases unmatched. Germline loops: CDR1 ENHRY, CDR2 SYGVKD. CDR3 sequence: CAISERGTGGGYGYTF. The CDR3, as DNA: TGTGCCATCAGTGAGCGGGGGACAGGGGGCGGATATGGCTACACCTTC.

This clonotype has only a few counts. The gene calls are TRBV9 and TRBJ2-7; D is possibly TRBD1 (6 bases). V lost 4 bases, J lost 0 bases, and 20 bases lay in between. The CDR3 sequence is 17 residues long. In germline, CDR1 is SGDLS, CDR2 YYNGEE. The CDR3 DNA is TGTGCCAGCAGCACCCCGCACGGGCAGGGGCCCTCCTACGAGCAGTACTTC. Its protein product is CASSTPHGQGPSYEQYF.

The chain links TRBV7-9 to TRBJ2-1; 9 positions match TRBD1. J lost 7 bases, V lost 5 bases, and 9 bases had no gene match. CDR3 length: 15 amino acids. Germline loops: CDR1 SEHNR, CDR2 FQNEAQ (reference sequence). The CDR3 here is CASSRRDRVLNEQFF. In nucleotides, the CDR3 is TGTGCCAGCAGCCGCCGGGACAGGGTATTGAATGAGCAGTTCTTC.

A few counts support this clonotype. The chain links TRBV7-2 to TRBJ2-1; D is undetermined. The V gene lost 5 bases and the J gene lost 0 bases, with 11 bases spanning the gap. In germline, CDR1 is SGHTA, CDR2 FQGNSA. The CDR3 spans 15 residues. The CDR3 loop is CASSPRTRSYNEQFF. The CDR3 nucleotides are TGTGCCAGCAGCCCACGGACCCGCTCCTACAATGAGCAGTTCTTC.

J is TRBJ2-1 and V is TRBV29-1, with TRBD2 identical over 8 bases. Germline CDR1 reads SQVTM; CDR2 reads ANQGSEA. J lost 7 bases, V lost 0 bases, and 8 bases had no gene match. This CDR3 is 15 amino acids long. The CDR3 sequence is CSVEDRGGRGNEQFF. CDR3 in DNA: TGCAGCGTTGAAGATCGGGGGGGAAGGGGGAATGAGCAGTTCTTC.

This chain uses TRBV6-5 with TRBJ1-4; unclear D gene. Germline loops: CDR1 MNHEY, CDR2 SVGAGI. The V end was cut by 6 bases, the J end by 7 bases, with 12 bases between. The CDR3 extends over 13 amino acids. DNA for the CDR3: TGTGCCAGCAGCCCTCGGGGAGGTGAAAAACTGTTTTTT. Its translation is CASSPRGGEKLFF.

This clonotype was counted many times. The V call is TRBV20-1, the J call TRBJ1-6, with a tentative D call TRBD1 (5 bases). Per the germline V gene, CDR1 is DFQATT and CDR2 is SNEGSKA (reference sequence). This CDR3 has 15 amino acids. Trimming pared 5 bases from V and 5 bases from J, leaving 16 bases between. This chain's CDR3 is CSAAAEGRNNSPLHF. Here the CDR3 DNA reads TGCAGTGCTGCGGCCGAGGGGCGGAATAATTCACCCCTCCACTTT.

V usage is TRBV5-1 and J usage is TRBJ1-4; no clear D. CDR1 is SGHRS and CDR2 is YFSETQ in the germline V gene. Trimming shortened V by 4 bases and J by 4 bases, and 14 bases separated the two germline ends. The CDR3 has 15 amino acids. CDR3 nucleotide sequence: TGCGCCAGCAGCAAGCGGGGTTCTGATAATGAAAAACTGTTTTTT. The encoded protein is CASSKRGSDNEKLFF.

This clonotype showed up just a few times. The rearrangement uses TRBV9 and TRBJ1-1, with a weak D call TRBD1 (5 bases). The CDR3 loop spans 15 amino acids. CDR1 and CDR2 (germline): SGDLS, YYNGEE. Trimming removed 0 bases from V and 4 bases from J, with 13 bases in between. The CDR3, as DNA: TGTGCCAGCAGCGTAGCTATGGGGGAGGGCACTGAAGCTTTCTTT. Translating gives CASSVAMGEGTEAFF.